This T cell receptor beta chain is from a study of blood T cell repertoires in COVID-19. Across the study: Both acute and convalescent COVID-19 samples were obtained from the United States, Italy and Spain.

Authors' processing steps: Nucleated cell counts were estimated from reference gene primer amplification. Clones were sequenced by immunoSEQ multiplex PCR, and TCRdb holds only the in-frame ones, with some missing. Clone size and the V and J calls come from that table; the DNA yielded D and trimming. The sample has a few hundred thousand clones; around 87% are singletons. CDR3 size: 11 residues. CDR1 and CDR2 from the germline V gene are MDHEN and SYDVKM. With 6 bases removed from V and 9 bases from J, the gap between germline ends came to 12 bases. The chain couples TRBV28 to TRBJ2-7; D ambiguous. Sequenced: peripheral blood. The sequence came from a woman aged 50 to 65 with acute or convalescent COVID-19. The CDR3 coding sequence is TGTGCCAGCAGGACCTCTACGGGGCAGTACTTC. Protein sequence: CASRTSTGQYF.